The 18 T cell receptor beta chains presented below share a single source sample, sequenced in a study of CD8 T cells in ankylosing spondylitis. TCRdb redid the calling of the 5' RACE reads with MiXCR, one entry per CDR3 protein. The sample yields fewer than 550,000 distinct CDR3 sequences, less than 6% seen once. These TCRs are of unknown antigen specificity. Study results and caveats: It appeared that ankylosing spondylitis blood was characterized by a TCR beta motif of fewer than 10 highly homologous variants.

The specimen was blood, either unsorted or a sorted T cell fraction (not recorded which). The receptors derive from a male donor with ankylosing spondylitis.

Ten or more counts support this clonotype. Here the CDR3 DNA reads TGCAGTGTTTTGGGGGCGGCTAACTATGGCTACACCTTC. This sequence encodes CSVLGAANYGYTF. The rearrangement joins TRBV20-1 to TRBJ1-2, with D perhaps TRBD1 (6 bases). This CDR3 comprises 13 residues. The germline gives CDR1 DFQATT, CDR2 SNEGSKA (reference sequence). Trimming cost V 7 bases and J 0 bases, with 12 bases left between them.

Here the CDR3 reads CASGPGRLCEQFF. CDR3 bases: TGTGCCAGCGGCCCGGGGCGCCTCTGCGAGCAGTTCTTC. This rearrangement joins TRBV5-7 to TRBJ2-1; D assignment may be TRBD1 or TRBD2 (5 bases each). TRBV5-7 has ORF status, its function being uncertain. V dropped 7 bases and J dropped 10 bases, with 18 bases sitting between them. This CDR3 region has 13 residues.

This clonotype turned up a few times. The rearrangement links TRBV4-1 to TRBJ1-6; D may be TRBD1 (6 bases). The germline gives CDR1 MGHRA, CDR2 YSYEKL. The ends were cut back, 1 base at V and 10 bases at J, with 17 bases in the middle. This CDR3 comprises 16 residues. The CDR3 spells CASSQVEVTRGSPLHF. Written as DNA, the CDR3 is TGCGCCAGCAGCCAAGTCGAGGTAACCAGGGGCTCACCCCTCCACTTT.

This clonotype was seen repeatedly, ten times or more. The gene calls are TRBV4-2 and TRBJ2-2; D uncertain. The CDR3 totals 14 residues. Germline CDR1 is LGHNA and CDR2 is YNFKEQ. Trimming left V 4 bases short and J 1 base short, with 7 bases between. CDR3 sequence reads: CASSRAVNTGELFF. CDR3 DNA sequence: TGTGCCAGCAGCCGGGCAGTGAACACCGGGGAGCTGTTTTTT.

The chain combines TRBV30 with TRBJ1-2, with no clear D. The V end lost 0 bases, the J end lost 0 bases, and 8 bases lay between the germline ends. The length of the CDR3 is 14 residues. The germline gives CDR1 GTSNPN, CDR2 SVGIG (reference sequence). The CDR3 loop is CAWSVGVSNYGYTF. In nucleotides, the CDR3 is TGTGCCTGGAGTGTCGGCGTTTCTAACTATGGCTACACCTTC.

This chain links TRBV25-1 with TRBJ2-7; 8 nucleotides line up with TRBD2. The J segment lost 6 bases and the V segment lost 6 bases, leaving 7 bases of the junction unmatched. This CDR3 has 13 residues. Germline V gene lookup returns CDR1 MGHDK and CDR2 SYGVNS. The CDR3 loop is CASSPGGTLEQYF. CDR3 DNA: TGTGCCAGCAGCCCGGGGGGGACCCTCGAGCAGTACTTC.

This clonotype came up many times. In DNA form, the CDR3 reads TGCGCCAGCAGCTGGGGGGCGGGACCCTACAATGAGCAGTTCTTC. Translating gives CASSWGAGPYNEQFF. The V call is TRBV5-1, the J call TRBJ2-1, with D possibly being TRBD1 or TRBD2 (6 bases each). CDR1 and CDR2 from the germline V gene are SGHRS and YFSETQ. Trimming pared 3 bases from V and 2 bases from J, leaving 12 bases between. This CDR3 is 15 amino acids long.

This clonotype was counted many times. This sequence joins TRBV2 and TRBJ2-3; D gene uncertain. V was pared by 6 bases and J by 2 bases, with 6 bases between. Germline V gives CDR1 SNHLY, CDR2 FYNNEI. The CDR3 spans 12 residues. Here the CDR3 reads CASSGPTDTQYF. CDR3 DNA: TGTGCCAGCAGCGGGCCCACAGATACGCAGTATTTT.

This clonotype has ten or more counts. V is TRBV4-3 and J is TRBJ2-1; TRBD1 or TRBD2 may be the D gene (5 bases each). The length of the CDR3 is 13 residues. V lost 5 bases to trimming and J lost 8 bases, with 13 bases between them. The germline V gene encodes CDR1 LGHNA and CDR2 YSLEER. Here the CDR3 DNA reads TGCGCCAGCAGCTCTTTTGGGGGAGATGAGCAGTTCTTC. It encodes CASSSFGGDEQFF.

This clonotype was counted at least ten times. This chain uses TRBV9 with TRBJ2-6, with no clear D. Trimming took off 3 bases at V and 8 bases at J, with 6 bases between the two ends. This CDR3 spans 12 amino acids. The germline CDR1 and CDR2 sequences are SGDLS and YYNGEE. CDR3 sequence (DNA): TGTGCCAGCAGCGGACCCCCCAACGTCCTGACTTTC. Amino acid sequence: CASSGPPNVLTF.

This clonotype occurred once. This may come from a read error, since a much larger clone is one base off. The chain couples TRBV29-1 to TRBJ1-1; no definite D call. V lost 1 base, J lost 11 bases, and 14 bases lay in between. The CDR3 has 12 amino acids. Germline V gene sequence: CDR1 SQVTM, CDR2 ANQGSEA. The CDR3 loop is CSVEGGSSGAFF. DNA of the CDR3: TGCAGCGTTGAAGGAGGTAGTTCGGGGGCTTTCTTT.

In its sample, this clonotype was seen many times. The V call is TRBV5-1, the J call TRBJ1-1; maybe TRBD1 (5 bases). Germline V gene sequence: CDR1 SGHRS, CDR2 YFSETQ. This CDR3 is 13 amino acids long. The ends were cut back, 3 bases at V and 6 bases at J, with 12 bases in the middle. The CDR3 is CASSSGLVAEAFF. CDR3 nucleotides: TGCGCCAGCAGCTCGGGGCTTGTGGCTGAAGCTTTCTTT.

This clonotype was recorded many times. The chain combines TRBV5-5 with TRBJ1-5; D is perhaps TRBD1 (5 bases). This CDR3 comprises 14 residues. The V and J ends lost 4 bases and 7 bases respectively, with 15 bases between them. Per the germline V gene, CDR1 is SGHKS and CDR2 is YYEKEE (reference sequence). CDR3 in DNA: TGTGCCAGCAGCATCGACAGCCAGGGACAGCCCCAGCATTTT. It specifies CASSIDSQGQPQHF.

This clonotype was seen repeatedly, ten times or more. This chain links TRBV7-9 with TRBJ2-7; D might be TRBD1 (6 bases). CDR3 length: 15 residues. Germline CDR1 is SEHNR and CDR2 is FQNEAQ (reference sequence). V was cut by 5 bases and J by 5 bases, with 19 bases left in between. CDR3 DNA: TGTGCCAGCAGCCTGAGTGGGACACCATCACACGAGCAGTACTTC. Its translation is CASSLSGTPSHEQYF.

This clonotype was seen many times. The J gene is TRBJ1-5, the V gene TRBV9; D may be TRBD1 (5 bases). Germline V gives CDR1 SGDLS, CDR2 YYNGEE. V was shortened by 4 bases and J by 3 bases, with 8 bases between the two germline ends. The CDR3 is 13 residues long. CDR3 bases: TGTGCCAGCAGCCCCGGGGCCAATCAGCCCCAGCATTTT. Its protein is CASSPGANQPQHF. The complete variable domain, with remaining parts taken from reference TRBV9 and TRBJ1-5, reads DSGVTQTPKHLITATGQRVTLRCSPRSGDLSVYWYQQSLDQGLQFLIQYYNGEERAKGNILERFSAQQFPDLHSELNLSSLELGDSALYFCASSPGANQPQHFGDGTRLSIL.

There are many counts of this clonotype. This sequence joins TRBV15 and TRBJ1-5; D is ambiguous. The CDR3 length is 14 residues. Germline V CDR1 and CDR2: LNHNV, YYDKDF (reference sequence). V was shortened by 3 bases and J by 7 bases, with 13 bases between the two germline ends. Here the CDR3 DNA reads TGTGCCACCAGCAGTCGACGGACCGGGCAGCCCCAGCATTTT. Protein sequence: CATSSRRTGQPQHF.

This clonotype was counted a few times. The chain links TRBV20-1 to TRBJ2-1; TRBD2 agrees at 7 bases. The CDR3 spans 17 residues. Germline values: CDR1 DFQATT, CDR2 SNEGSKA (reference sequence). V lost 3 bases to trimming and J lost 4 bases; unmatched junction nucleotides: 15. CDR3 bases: TGCAGTGCTAGGGGGAGGTCTAGCGGAAACGTGTACAATGAGCAGTTCTTC. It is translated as CSARGRSSGNVYNEQFF.

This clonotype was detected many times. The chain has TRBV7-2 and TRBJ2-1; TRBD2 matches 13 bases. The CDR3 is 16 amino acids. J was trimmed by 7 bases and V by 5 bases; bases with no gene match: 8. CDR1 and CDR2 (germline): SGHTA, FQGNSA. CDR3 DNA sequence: TGTGCCAGCAGCCCAGAGGGGACTAGCGGGATGAATGAGCAGTTCTTC. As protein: CASSPEGTSGMNEQFF.